The source of this T cell receptor (beta chain) is a study of T cells expressing NK-cell markers. Details on this clonotype: What it binds is unknown.

This CDR3 region has 12 residues. In generating TCR beta cDNA, 5'RACE template switching with UMIs was used. From its re-call of the 5' RACE reads, TCRdb lists each CDR3 protein once, without DNA. The table for this sample gives over 250,000 distinct CDR3 sequences. General study points: For four donors, these clonotypes were likewise the leading ones in the CD3+CD56-NKG2C+ fraction.

The chain joins TRBV12-3 or TRBV12-4 to TRBJ1-2. The TCR sequence derives from a woman aged 18 to 75 in good health. The specimen was blood T cells: a sorted CD56 or NKG2C T cell subset, CD4+ or CD8+ T cells, or bulk PBMC T cells (not recorded which). The CDR3 loop reads CASSRVIYGYTF.